This TCR beta chain stems from a study of radiotherapy plus CTLA-4 blockade in lung cancer. On the study more broadly: Disease control was present in 30% to 40% of patients, and objective responses in about 19%.

Profiled with immunoSEQ multiplex PCR; TCRdb holds only in-frame clones, not every one. Of approximately 90,000 clones listed, about four fifths are singletons. J gave up 2 bases and V 5 bases, and 5 bases lay outside the gene matches. The CDR3 covers 15 residues. Germline-derived CDR1 and CDR2 are SGHVS and FNYEAQ. Treatment of patients with chemo-refractory metastatic non-small-cell lung cancer consisted of focal radiation plus CTLA-4 blockade with ipilimumab. Material: peripheral blood, obtained from a patient treated with radiotherapy plus ipilimumab. The receptor comes from a human donor with non-small cell lung cancer who had stable disease on radiotherapy plus ipilimumab. The chain employs TRBV7-6 and TRBJ1-1; 10 positions match TRBD1. The CDR3 reads CASSQRTGGNTEAFF. The CDR3 bases are TGTGCCAGCAGCCAGCGGACAGGGGGTAACACTGAAGCTTTCTTT. Full variable domain (rest looked up from reference TRBV7-6 and TRBJ1-1): GAGVSQSPRYKVTKRGQDVALRCDPISGHVSLYWYRQALGQGPEFLTYFNYEAQQDKSGLPNDRFSAERPEGSISTLTIQRTEQRDSAMYRCASSQRTGGNTEAFFGQGTRLTVV.